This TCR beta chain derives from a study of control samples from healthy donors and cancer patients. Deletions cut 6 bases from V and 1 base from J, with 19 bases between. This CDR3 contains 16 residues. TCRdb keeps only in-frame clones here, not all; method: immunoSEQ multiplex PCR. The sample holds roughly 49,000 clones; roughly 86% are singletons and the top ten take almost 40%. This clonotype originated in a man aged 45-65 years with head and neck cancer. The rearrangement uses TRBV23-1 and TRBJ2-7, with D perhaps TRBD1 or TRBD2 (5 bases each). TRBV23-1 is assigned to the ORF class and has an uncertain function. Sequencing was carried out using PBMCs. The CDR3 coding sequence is TGCGCCAGCAGCTGGGGACCAGGGTCAACTTCCTACGAGCAGTACTTC. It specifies CASSWGPGSTSYEQYF.